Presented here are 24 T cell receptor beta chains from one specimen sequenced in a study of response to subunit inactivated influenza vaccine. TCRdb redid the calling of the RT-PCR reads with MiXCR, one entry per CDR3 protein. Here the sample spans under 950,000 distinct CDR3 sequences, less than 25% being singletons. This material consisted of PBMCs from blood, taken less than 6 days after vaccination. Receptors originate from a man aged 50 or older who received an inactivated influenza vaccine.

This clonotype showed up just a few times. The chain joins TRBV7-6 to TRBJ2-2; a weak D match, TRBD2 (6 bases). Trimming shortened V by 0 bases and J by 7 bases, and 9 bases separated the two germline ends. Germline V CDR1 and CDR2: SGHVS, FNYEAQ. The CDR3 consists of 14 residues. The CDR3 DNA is TGTGCCAGCAGCTTAGCCCAGGAGGGCGGGGAGCTGTTTTTT. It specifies CASSLAQEGGELFF.

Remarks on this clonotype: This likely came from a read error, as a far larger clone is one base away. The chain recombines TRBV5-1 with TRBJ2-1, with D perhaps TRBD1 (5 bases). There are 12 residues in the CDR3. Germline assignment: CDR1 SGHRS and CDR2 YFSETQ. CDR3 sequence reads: CASSFQGNERFF. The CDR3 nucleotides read TGCGCCAGCAGCTTCCAGGGAAATGAGCGGTTCTTC.

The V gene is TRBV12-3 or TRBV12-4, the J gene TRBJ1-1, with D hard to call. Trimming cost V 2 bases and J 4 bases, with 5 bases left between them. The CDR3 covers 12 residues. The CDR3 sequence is CASSLYATEAFF. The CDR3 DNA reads TGTGCCAGCAGTTTATACGCCACTGAAGCTTTCTTT.

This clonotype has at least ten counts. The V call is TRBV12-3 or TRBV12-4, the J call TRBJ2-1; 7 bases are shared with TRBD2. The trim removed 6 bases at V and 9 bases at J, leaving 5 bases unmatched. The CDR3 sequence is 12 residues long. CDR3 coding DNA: TGTGCCAGCAGCCCGGGGAGGGTTGAGCAGTTCTTC. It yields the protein CASSPGRVEQFF.

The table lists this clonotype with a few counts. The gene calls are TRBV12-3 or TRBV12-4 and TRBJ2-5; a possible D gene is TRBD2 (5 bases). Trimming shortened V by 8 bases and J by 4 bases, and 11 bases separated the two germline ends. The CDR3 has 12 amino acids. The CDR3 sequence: CASRGLIETQYF. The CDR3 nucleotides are TGTGCCAGCCGGGGATTAATAGAGACCCAGTACTTC.

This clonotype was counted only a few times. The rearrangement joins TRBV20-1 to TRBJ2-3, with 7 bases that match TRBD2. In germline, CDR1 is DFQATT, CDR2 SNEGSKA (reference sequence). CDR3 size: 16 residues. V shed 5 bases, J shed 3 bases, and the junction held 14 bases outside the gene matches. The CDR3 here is CSARGWGGSGTDTQYF. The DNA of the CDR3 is TGCAGTGCTCGGGGTTGGGGCGGGAGTGGGACAGATACGCAGTATTTT.

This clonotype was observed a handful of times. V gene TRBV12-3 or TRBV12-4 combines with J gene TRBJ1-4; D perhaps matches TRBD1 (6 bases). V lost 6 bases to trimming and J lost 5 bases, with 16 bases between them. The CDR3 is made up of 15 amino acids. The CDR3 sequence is CASSSRGRGNEKLFF. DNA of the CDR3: TGTGCCAGCAGCTCTCGGGGGAGGGGGAATGAAAAACTGTTTTTT.

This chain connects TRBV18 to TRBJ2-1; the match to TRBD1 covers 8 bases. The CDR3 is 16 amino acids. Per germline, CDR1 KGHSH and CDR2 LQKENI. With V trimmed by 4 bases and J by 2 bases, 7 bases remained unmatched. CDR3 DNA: TGTGCCAGCTCACTAATAAGACAGGGGCCCTACAATGAGCAGTTCTTC. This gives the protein CASSLIRQGPYNEQFF.

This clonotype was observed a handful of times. The CDR3 region is CASSQDGRLSTDTQYF. The CDR3 DNA reads as TGTGCCAGCAGCCAAGATGGGAGACTGAGCACAGATACGCAGTATTTT. The genes are TRBV3-1 and TRBJ2-3; D perhaps matches TRBD2 (5 bases). Germline CDR1 is LGHDT and CDR2 is YNNKEL (reference sequence). Trimming took off 0 bases at V and 0 bases at J, with 10 bases between the two ends. The CDR3 extends over 16 amino acids.

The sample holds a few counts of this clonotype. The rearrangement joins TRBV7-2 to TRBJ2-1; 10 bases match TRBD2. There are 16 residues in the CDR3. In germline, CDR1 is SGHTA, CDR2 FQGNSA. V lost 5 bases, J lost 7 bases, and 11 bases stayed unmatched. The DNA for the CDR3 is TGTGCCAGCAGCAGACAGGTAGCTAGCGGGGGTAATGAGCAGTTCTTC. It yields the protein CASSRQVASGGNEQFF.

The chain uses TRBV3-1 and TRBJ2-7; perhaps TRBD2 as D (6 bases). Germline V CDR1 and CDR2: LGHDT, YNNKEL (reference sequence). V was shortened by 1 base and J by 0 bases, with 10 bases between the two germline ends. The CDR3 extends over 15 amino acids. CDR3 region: CASSQVRTNSYEQYF. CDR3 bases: TGTGCCAGCAGCCAAGTACGGACTAACTCCTACGAGCAGTACTTC.

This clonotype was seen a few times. CDR3 nucleotide sequence: TGCAGTGCTAGGGCTGGGCCCCAGCATTTT. Its protein product is CSARAGPQHF. V gene TRBV20-1 combines with J gene TRBJ1-5, with D unresolved. This CDR3 is 10 amino acids long. V lost 3 bases, J lost 9 bases, and 6 bases lay in between. Germline assignment: CDR1 DFQATT and CDR2 SNEGSKA (reference sequence).

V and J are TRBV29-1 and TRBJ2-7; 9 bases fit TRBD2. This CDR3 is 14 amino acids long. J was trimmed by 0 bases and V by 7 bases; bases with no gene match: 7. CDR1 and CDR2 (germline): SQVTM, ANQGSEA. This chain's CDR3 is CSGGHSGSSYEQYF. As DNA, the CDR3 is TGCAGCGGCGGACATAGCGGGAGCTCCTACGAGCAGTACTTC.

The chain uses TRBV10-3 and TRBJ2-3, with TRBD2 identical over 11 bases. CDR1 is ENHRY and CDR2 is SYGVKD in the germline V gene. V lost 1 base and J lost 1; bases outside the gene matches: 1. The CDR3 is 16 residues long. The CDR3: CAISEFSGRGTDTQYF. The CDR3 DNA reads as TGTGCCATCAGTGAGTTTAGCGGGAGGGGCACAGATACGCAGTATTTT.

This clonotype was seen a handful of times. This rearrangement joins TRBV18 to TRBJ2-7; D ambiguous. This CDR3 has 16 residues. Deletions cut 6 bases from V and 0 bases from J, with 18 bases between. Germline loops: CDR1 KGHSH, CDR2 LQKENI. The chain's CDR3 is CASSQSGWQRSYEQYF. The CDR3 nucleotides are TGTGCCAGCTCCCAGTCCGGGTGGCAACGCTCCTACGAGCAGTACTTC.

The CDR3 protein is CAISGIGSSYEQYF. The CDR3, as DNA: TGTGCCATCAGTGGGATAGGGTCCTCCTACGAGCAGTACTTC. The chain carries TRBV10-3 and TRBJ2-7; no clear D. V was pared by 4 bases and J by 0 bases, with 10 bases between. The CDR3 sequence is 14 residues long. Per germline, CDR1 ENHRY and CDR2 SYGVKD.

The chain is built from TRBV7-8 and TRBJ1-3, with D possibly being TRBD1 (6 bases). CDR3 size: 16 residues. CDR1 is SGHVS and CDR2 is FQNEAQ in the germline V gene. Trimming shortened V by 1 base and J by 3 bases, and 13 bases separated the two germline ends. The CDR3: CASSLEFRGSGNTIYF. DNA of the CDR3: TGTGCCAGCAGCTTAGAATTCAGGGGAAGTGGAAACACCATATATTTT.

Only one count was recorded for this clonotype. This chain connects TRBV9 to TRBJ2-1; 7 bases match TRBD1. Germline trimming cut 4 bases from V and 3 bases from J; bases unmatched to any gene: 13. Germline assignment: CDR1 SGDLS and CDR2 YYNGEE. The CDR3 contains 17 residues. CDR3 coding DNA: TGTGCCAGCAGCCCCCCGACAGGGAACGGGGACTACAATGAGCAGTTCTTC. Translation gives CASSPPTGNGDYNEQFF.

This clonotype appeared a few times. CDR3 amino acids: CSARAPRANEQFF. In DNA, the CDR3 is TGCAGTGCTAGAGCCCCCAGGGCGAATGAGCAGTTCTTC. The chain uses TRBV20-1 and TRBJ2-1, with D tentatively TRBD1 (5 bases). The germline V gene encodes CDR1 DFQATT and CDR2 SNEGSKA (reference sequence). The CDR3 extends over 13 amino acids. V lost 1 base and J lost 7, with 11 bases in between.

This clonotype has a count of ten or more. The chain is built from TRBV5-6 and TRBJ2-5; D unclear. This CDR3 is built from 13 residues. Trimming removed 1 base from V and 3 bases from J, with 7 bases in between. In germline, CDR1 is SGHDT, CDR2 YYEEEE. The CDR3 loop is CASSLIREETQYF. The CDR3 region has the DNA TGTGCCAGCAGCTTGATTAGGGAAGAGACCCAGTACTTC.

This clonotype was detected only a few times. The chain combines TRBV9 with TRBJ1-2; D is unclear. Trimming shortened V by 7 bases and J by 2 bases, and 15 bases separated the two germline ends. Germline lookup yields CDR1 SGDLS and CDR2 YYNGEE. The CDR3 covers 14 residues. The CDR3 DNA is TGTGCCAGCGGACCTCGGAACACAAACTATGGCTACACCTTC. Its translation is CASGPRNTNYGYTF.

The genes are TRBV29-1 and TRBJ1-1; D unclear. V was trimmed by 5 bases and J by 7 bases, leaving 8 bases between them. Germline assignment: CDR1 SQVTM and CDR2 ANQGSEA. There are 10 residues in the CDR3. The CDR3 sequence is CSVREIEAFF. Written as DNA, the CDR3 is TGCAGCGTTCGGGAGATTGAAGCTTTCTTT.

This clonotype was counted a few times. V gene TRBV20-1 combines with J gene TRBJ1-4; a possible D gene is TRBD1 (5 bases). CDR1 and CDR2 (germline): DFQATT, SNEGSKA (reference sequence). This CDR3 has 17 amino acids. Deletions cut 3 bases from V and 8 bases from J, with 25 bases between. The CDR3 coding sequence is TGCAGTGCTAGTAATCCGGTCGTGGACACGGGAGGCGAAAAACTGTTTTTT. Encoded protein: CSASNPVVDTGGEKLFF.

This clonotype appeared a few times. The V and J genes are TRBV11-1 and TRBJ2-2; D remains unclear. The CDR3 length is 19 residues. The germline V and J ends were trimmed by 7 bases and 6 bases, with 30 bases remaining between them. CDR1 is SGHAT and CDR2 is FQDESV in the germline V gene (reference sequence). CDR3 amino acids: CASNSHPGPPVKVAGELFF. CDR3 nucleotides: TGTGCCAGCAACTCCCACCCGGGCCCCCCGGTAAAGGTCGCCGGGGAGCTGTTTTTT.